These 19 T cell receptor beta chains were all obtained from the same sample, sequenced in a study of cytomegalovirus exposure and HLA in healthy donors. The PCR employed 60 Vbeta primers together with 13 Jbeta primers. Sequencing used immunoSEQ multiplex PCR; TCRdb keeps in-frame clones, though not all of them. Found here are about 130,000 clones, roughly 78% of them singletons; the top ten hold 5% to 8.5%. The specimen sequenced was PBMCs. Source of these receptors: a middle-aged man in good health and CMV-seropositive.

This clone appeared a few times. V is TRBV10-1 and J is TRBJ2-1; 7 bases are a match to TRBD1. In germline, CDR1 is WNHNN, CDR2 SYGVQD (reference sequence). V gave up 3 bases and J gave up 3 bases; unmatched junction bases: 2. This CDR3 is 14 amino acids long. The CDR3 region is CASSEDRVYNEQFF. CDR3 nucleotide sequence: TGCGCCAGCAGTGAAGACAGGGTCTACAATGAGCAGTTCTTC.

The chain carries TRBV6-5 and TRBJ1-3; no reliable D call. The V end lost 7 bases, the J end lost 0 bases, and 4 bases lay between the germline ends. The germline V gene encodes CDR1 MNHEY and CDR2 SVGAGI. CDR3 length: 12 residues. The CDR3 DNA reads as TGTGCCAGCACCTCCTCTGGAAACACCATATATTTT. Protein product: CASTSSGNTIYF.

This clone was found a few times. The chain recombines TRBV5-1 with TRBJ2-6; D might be TRBD2 (6 bases). The CDR3 totals 16 residues. Germline loops: CDR1 SGHRS, CDR2 YFSETQ. V was shortened by 1 base and J by 3 bases, with 11 bases between the two germline ends. The CDR3 reads CASSLRGGNGANVLTF. CDR3 bases: TGCGCCAGCAGCTTGCGTGGGGGGAATGGGGCCAACGTCCTGACTTTC.

This clone was detected a few times. This sequence joins TRBV6-5 and TRBJ1-2; the match to TRBD1 covers 10 bases. The junction had 2 bases not matched to a gene; V was cut back by 0 bases and J by 4 bases. The CDR3 has 15 residues. Germline-derived CDR1 and CDR2 are MNHEY and SVGAGI. The CDR3 protein is CASSYSTGGSYGYTF. CDR3 sequence (DNA): TGTGCCAGCAGTTACTCGACAGGGGGCAGCTATGGCTACACCTTC.

The J gene is TRBJ1-2, the V gene TRBV14; possible D gene TRBD1, 6 bases. This CDR3 has 12 amino acids. The V gene's germline CDR1 is SGHDN and CDR2 FVKESK. V was clipped by 2 bases and J by 7 bases, with 8 bases between them. CDR3 region: CASSQNRVGYTF. For the CDR3, the DNA is TGTGCCAGCAGCCAAAACAGGGTTGGCTACACCTTC.

This clone has a handful of counts. The rearrangement links TRBV4-1 to TRBJ2-7, with D perhaps TRBD2 (5 bases). Germline V CDR1 and CDR2: MGHRA, YSYEKL. Trimming left V 1 base short and J 0 bases short, with 13 bases between. The CDR3 contains 16 residues. CDR3 in DNA: TGCGCCAGCAGCCAAGGGATAGCTACTAGCTCCTACGAGCAGTACTTC. This gives the protein CASSQGIATSSYEQYF.

This clone was detected a few times. The J gene is TRBJ2-1, the V gene TRBV28, with D possibly TRBD2 on 5 matching bases. The CDR3 covers 18 residues. Trimming cost V 5 bases and J 9 bases, with 29 bases left between them. The V gene's germline CDR1 is MDHEN and CDR2 SYDVKM. CDR3 residues: CASSPLPLLVSKEGEQFF. CDR3 DNA: TGTGCCAGCAGTCCCCTGCCCCTACTAGTAAGTAAAGAGGGTGAGCAGTTCTTC.

The chain has TRBV15 and TRBJ2-7; 8 bases agree with TRBD2. V shed 1 base and J 7 bases; nucleotides not matched to a gene: 6. CDR3 length: 14 amino acids. The V gene's germline CDR1 is LNHNV and CDR2 YYDKDF (reference sequence). CDR3 sequence: CATSRVGRAEEQYF. Here the CDR3 DNA reads TGTGCCACCAGCAGAGTCGGGAGGGCCGAGGAGCAGTACTTC. The complete variable domain, with remaining parts taken from reference TRBV15 and TRBJ2-7, reads DAMVIQNPRYQVTQFGKPVTLSCSQTLNHNVMYWYQQKSSQAPKLLFHYYDKDFNNEADTPDNFQSRRPNTSFCFLDIRSPGLGDTAMYLCATSRVGRAEEQYFGPGTRLTVT.

Written as DNA, the CDR3 is TGTGCCAGCAGCTTAGTTGGTGGACAGGGGGACAATGAGCAGTTCTTC. Amino acids: CASSLVGGQGDNEQFF. J is TRBJ2-1 and V is TRBV7-8, with 10 bases identical to TRBD1. CDR1 SGHVS and CDR2 FQNEAQ come from the germline V gene. Unmatched junction bases numbered 5, after V lost 1 base and J lost 5 bases. The CDR3 consists of 16 residues.

This rearrangement joins TRBV29-1 to TRBJ1-2; D gene ambiguous. Germline assignment: CDR1 SQVTM and CDR2 ANQGSEA. V was clipped by 1 base and J by 3 bases, with 12 bases between them. The CDR3 has 14 amino acids. CDR3 residues: CSVEVSGIYYGYTF. For the CDR3, the DNA is TGCAGCGTTGAAGTATCGGGGATCTACTATGGCTACACCTTC.

The chain couples TRBV29-1 to TRBJ2-7; possible D gene TRBD1, 6 bases. CDR1 and CDR2 from the germline V gene are SQVTM and ANQGSEA. This CDR3 has 14 amino acids. Trimming left V 6 bases short and J 2 bases short, with 17 bases between. The CDR3 DNA reads TGCAGCGTCGCCACTGACAGGCCACCCTACGAGCAGTACTTC. This gives the protein CSVATDRPPYEQYF.

The chain has TRBV19 and TRBJ1-1; 10 bases match TRBD1. The CDR3 runs to 16 residues. Germline V gives CDR1 LNHDA, CDR2 SQIVND (reference sequence). The V and J ends lost 7 bases and 5 bases, in that order; junction bases with no gene match: 13. CDR3 sequence (DNA): TGTGCCAGTATTTCCGGGACAGGGGCGGGGGGGACTGAAGCTTTCTTT. This codes for CASISGTGAGGTEAFF.

This clone turned up a few times. The gene calls are TRBV29-1 and TRBJ1-1; D unclear. The V and J ends lost 5 bases and 8 bases respectively, with 15 bases between them. This CDR3 is 12 amino acids long. Germline assignment: CDR1 SQVTM and CDR2 ANQGSEA. The CDR3 sequence is CSVNSGRWEAFF. For the CDR3, the DNA is TGCAGCGTTAACAGCGGACGGTGGGAAGCTTTCTTT.

The J gene is TRBJ2-7, the V gene TRBV10-3; the match to TRBD1 covers 8 bases. Losses at the gene ends were 6 bases for V and 2 bases for J; bases not matched to a gene: 9. The germline gives CDR1 ENHRY, CDR2 SYGVKD. The CDR3 is 15 residues long. Here the CDR3 reads CAIRTGQGQAYEQYF. CDR3 DNA: TGTGCCATCAGGACCGGACAGGGCCAGGCCTACGAGCAGTACTTC.

This rearrangement joins TRBV11-1 to TRBJ1-6; TRBD1 matches at 9 bases. The trim removed 5 bases at V and 10 bases at J, leaving 3 bases unmatched. CDR3 length: 13 residues. The germline CDR1 and CDR2 sequences are SGHAT and FQDESV (reference sequence). The CDR3 here is CASSLQGASPLHF. The CDR3 DNA reads as TGTGCCAGCAGCCTACAGGGGGCCTCACCCCTCCACTTT.

The rearrangement joins TRBV4-2 to TRBJ2-7; D gene uncertain. The CDR3 loop spans 14 amino acids. The V end was cut by 0 bases, the J end by 4 bases, with 10 bases between. Germline loops: CDR1 LGHNA, CDR2 YNFKEQ. CDR3 bases: TGTGCCAGCAGCCAAGAGACAATGCAGTACGAGCAGTACTTC. Amino acids: CASSQETMQYEQYF.

This chain links TRBV7-9 with TRBJ2-7; D is uncertain. V lost 1 base and J 6 bases, leaving 13 bases between the germline ends. The CDR3 is made up of 14 amino acids. Germline V CDR1 and CDR2: SEHNR, FQNEAQ (reference sequence). The CDR3: CASSLGYSPGEQYF. CDR3 DNA sequence: TGTGCCAGCAGCTTAGGTTACTCTCCGGGCGAGCAGTACTTC.

This chain connects TRBV5-4 to TRBJ1-5; D remains ambiguous. The CDR3 contains 16 residues. The V end was cut by 5 bases, the J end by 5 bases, with 20 bases between. The germline V gene encodes CDR1 SGHNT and CDR2 YYREEE (reference sequence). In DNA, the CDR3 is TGTGCCAGCAGTCCGAAACCCGGGGTAGTGGATCAGCCCCAGCATTTT. Its translation: CASSPKPGVVDQPQHF.

The V call is TRBV27, the J call TRBJ2-7, with TRBD1 matching 8 bases. With V trimmed by 7 bases and J by 7 bases, 9 bases remained unmatched. The germline V gene encodes CDR1 MNHEY and CDR2 SMNVEV (reference sequence). This CDR3 is 13 amino acids long. The CDR3 nucleotides are TGTGCCAGCAAAGACGGACAGGGTGGTGAGCAGTACTTC. Translating gives CASKDGQGGEQYF.